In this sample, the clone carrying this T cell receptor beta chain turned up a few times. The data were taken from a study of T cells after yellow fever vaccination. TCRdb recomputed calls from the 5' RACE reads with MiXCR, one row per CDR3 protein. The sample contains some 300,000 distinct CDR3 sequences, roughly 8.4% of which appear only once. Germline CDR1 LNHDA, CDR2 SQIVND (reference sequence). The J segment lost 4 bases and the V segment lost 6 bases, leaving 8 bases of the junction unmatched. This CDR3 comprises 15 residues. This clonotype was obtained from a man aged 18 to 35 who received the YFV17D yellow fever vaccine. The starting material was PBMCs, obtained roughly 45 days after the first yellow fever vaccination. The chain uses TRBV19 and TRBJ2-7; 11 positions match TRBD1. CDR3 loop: CASSPDRGREYEQYF. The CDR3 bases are TGTGCCAGTAGCCCGGACAGGGGGCGAGAGTACGAGCAGTACTTC. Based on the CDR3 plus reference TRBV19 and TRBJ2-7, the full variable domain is DGGITQSPKYLFRKEGQNVTLSCEQNLNHDAMYWYRQDPGQGLRLIYYSQIVNDFQKGDIAEGYSVSREKKESFPLTVTSAQKNPTAFYLCASSPDRGREYEQYFGPGTRLTVT.